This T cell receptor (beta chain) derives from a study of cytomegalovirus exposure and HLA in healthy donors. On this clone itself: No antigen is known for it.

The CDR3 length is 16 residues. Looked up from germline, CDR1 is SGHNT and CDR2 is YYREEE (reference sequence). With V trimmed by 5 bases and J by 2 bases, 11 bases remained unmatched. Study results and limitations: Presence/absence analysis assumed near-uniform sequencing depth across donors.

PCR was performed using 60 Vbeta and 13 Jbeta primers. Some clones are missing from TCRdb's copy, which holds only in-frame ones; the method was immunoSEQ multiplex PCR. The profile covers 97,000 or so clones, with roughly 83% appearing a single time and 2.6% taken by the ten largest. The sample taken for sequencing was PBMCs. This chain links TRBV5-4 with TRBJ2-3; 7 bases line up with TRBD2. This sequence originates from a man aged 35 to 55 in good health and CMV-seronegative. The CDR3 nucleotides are TGTGCCAGCAGTCAGCTCCAGCGGGGACTCACAGATACGCAGTATTTT. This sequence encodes CASSQLQRGLTDTQYF. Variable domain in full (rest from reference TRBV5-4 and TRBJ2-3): ETGVTQSPTHLIKTRGQQVTLRCSSQSGHNTVSWYQQALGQGPQFIFQYYREEENGRGNFPPRFSGLQFPNYSSELNVNALELDDSALYLCASSQLQRGLTDTQYFGPGTRLTVL.